Following are 32 T cell receptor beta chains from one sample sequenced in a study of graft-versus-host responses after intestinal transplantation. The protocol was immunoSEQ multiplex PCR, while the TCRdb copy is restricted to in-frame clones and leaves out a portion. The sample holds about 21,000 clones, about 45% seen once. Here the sequenced sample was alloreactive CD4+ T cells from a mixed lymphocyte reaction culture, taken before intestinal transplant. Subset meaning: CFSE-low proliferating T cells sorted from roughly six-day pre-transplant mixed lymphocyte reaction (GvH or HvG direction). These receptors came from a human patient who received an intestinal transplant.

This chain connects TRBV19 to TRBJ2-2; TRBD2 agrees at 15 bases. The germline V gene encodes CDR1 LNHDA and CDR2 SQIVND (reference sequence). This CDR3 region has 17 residues. Trimming took 5 bases from V and 0 from J; bases not matched to a gene: 1. Written as DNA, the CDR3 is TGTGCCAGTAGTCGGACTAGCGGGGGGGCGAACACCGGGGAGCTGTTTTTT. Translation: CASSRTSGGANTGELFF. The whole variable domain, filled in from reference TRBV19 and TRBJ2-2, reads DGGITQSPKYLFRKEGQNVTLSCEQNLNHDAMYWYRQDPGQGLRLIYYSQIVNDFQKGDIAEGYSVSREKKESFPLTVTSAQKNPTAFYLCASSRTSGGANTGELFFGEGSRLTVL.

This chain uses TRBV5-1 with TRBJ2-5, with a weak D call TRBD2 (5 bases). CDR3 length: 13 residues. Trimming removed 4 bases at V and 5 bases at J, with 12 bases between. The germline V gene has CDR1 SGHRS and CDR2 YFSETQ. CDR3 sequence: CASSPLSVETQYF. The CDR3 DNA sequence: TGCGCCAGCAGCCCACTTAGCGTGGAGACCCAGTACTTC. Supplemented by reference TRBV5-1 and TRBJ2-5, the full variable domain reads KAGVTQTPRYLIKTRGQQVTLSCSPISGHRSVSWYQQTPGQGLQFLFEYFSETQRNKGNFPGRFSGRQFSNSRSEMNVSTLELGDSALYLCASSPLSVETQYFGPGTRLLVL.

The rearrangement uses TRBV10-3 and TRBJ2-3; TRBD1 agrees at 7 bases. The CDR3 is 14 amino acids. The ends lost 10 bases at V and 1 base at J; junction bases unmatched: 8. Germline lookup yields CDR1 ENHRY and CDR2 SYGVKD. The CDR3 sequence: CASRQGWGTDTQYF. For the CDR3, the DNA is TGTGCCAGCCGACAGGGATGGGGCACAGATACGCAGTATTTT.

This clone was picked up a small number of times. V is TRBV10-3 and J is TRBJ2-1; TRBD1 is a possible D gene (6 bases). Between the trimmed V and J ends, which lost 4 bases and 4 bases, there was a span of 11 bases. CDR1 is ENHRY, CDR2 SYGVKD, per germline. This CDR3 is built from 14 residues. The CDR3: CAISASQGYNEQFF. The DNA for the CDR3 is TGTGCCATCAGTGCTAGTCAGGGGTACAATGAGCAGTTCTTC.

V and J are TRBV11-3 and TRBJ2-1, with D perhaps matching TRBD1 (5 bases). Between the trimmed V and J ends, which lost 3 bases and 2 bases, there was a span of 5 bases. The CDR3 sequence is 13 residues long. Germline V gene data show CDR1 as SGHNT and CDR2 as YENEEA. The DNA of the CDR3 is TGTGCCAGCAGCTTGGGGCCCTACAATGAGCAGTTCTTC. Translated, it gives CASSLGPYNEQFF.

This chain links TRBV6-5 with TRBJ2-5, with 12 nucleotides matching TRBD2. With V trimmed by 6 bases and J by 12 bases, 11 bases remained unmatched. This CDR3 contains 14 residues. CDR1 is MNHEY and CDR2 is SVGAGI in the germline V gene. In nucleotides, the CDR3 is TGTGCCAGCAGGACCGGACTAGCGGGGAGCCTTGAGTACTTC. As protein: CASRTGLAGSLEYF.

V and J are TRBV10-3 and TRBJ2-3, with a tentative D call TRBD2 (6 bases). The germline V and J ends were trimmed by 6 bases and 0 bases, with 13 bases remaining between them. Per the germline V gene, CDR1 is ENHRY and CDR2 is SYGVKD. The CDR3 is 15 residues long. CDR3: CAIRRRGSSTDTQYF. The CDR3 DNA sequence: TGTGCCATCAGACGCCGGGGGTCTAGCACAGATACGCAGTATTTT.

The chain couples TRBV7-9 to TRBJ1-6, with a possible D match to TRBD1 (6 bases). V lost 1 base to trimming and J lost 9 bases, with 10 bases between them. The CDR3 has 14 amino acids. Germline V lookup: CDR1 SEHNR, CDR2 FQNEAQ (reference sequence). The DNA of the CDR3 is TGTGCCAGCAGCTTAGGGGACACGGTTTCACCCCTCCACTTT. It translates to CASSLGDTVSPLHF.

This sequence joins TRBV18 and TRBJ2-7; 7 bases map to TRBD1. The V gene's germline CDR1 is KGHSH and CDR2 LQKENI. V gave up 3 bases and J gave up 0 bases; unmatched junction bases: 8. The CDR3 totals 16 residues. CDR3 DNA: TGTGCCAGCTCACCCTTAGGACAGGCCAGCTCCTACGAGCAGTACTTC. This translates into CASSPLGQASSYEQYF.

This clone was seen a few times. The gene calls are TRBV19 and TRBJ2-1; 10 positions agree with TRBD1. V shed 5 bases and J 3 bases; nucleotides not matched to a gene: 7. CDR1 is LNHDA, CDR2 SQIVND, per germline (reference sequence). CDR3 length: 16 residues. The CDR3, as DNA: TGTGCCAGTAGTCCGACGGACAGGGGGATCTACAATGAGCAGTTCTTC. This codes for CASSPTDRGIYNEQFF.

The V gene is TRBV6-7, the J gene TRBJ1-4, with TRBD1 identical over 9 bases. TRBV6-7 is identified as an open reading frame with a role that is uncertain. J gave up 3 bases and V 0 bases, and 14 bases lay outside the gene matches. CDR3 length: 20 amino acids. CDR3 residues: CASSYSGGQGTLDANEKLFF. CDR3 bases: TGTGCCAGCAGTTACTCTGGGGGACAGGGCACCCTAGACGCTAATGAAAAACTGTTTTTT.

This chain links TRBV2 with TRBJ1-5; D remains ambiguous. V was pared by 1 base and J by 2 bases, with 6 bases between. CDR3 size: 14 residues. Germline CDR1 and CDR2: SNHLY and FYNNEI. The CDR3 sequence is CASSEGEGNQPQHF. In DNA, the CDR3 is TGTGCCAGCAGTGAAGGGGAGGGCAATCAGCCCCAGCATTTT.

The chain employs TRBV6-1 and TRBJ1-2; no reliable D call. This CDR3 region has 14 residues. The ends were cut back, 5 bases at V and 2 bases at J, with 12 bases in the middle. The germline CDR1 and CDR2 sequences are MNHNS and SASEGT. CDR3 loop: CASSTPGSNYGYTF. The CDR3 bases are TGTGCCAGCAGTACCCCGGGGTCCAACTATGGCTACACCTTC.

The chain links TRBV10-2 to TRBJ2-2; TRBD2 aligns across 9 bases. In germline, CDR1 is WSHSY, CDR2 SAAADI. The CDR3 loop spans 13 amino acids. V shed 6 bases, J shed 7 bases, and the junction held 3 bases outside the gene matches. The CDR3 DNA is TGCGCCAGCAGGGTACTAGCGGGCGGGGAGCTGTTTTTT. Translating it yields CASRVLAGGELFF.

This clone was observed a few times. Written as DNA, the CDR3 is TGTGCCAGCAGCTCCGGGACAGGATATTTTTCACCCCTCCACTTT. Residues: CASSSGTGYFSPLHF. The chain recombines TRBV27 with TRBJ1-6, with 8 bases that match TRBD1. Germline V gene data show CDR1 as MNHEY and CDR2 as SMNVEV (reference sequence). The CDR3 length is 15 residues. V was pared by 6 bases and J by 9 bases, with 10 bases of the junction left unmatched.

This chain joins TRBV10-3 and TRBJ2-3; the match to TRBD1 covers 10 bases. Germline V CDR1 and CDR2: ENHRY, SYGVKD. J gave up 4 bases and V 6 bases, and 4 bases lay outside the gene matches. The CDR3 totals 14 residues. Written as DNA, the CDR3 is TGTGCCATCAGCAGGACAGGGGGACCAGATACGCAGTATTTT. It encodes CAISRTGGPDTQYF.

The chain combines TRBV11-3 with TRBJ2-5; weak D call: TRBD2 (5 bases). The CDR3 is 14 amino acids. V lost 1 base and J 5 bases, leaving 11 bases between the germline ends. Germline V lookup: CDR1 SGHNT, CDR2 YENEEA. CDR3 region: CASSLGVPGETQYF. The CDR3 coding sequence is TGTGCCAGCAGCTTAGGCGTCCCGGGGGAGACCCAGTACTTC.

The chain is built from TRBV30 and TRBJ1-1; TRBD1 might be the D (6 bases). The CDR3 totals 14 residues. Germline values: CDR1 GTSNPN, CDR2 SVGIG (reference sequence). With 5 bases removed from V and 5 bases from J, the gap between germline ends came to 18 bases. CDR3 amino acids: CAWEKGGARTEAFF. In DNA, the CDR3 is TGTGCCTGGGAGAAGGGGGGGGCTCGGACTGAAGCTTTCTTT.

The CDR3 here is CASSLAQEDYGYTF. CDR3 nucleotides: TGCGCCAGCAGCTTGGCCCAGGAAGACTATGGCTACACCTTC. This rearrangement joins TRBV5-1 to TRBJ1-2; D gene ambiguous. CDR1 SGHRS and CDR2 YFSETQ come from the germline V gene. The CDR3 has 14 residues. V gave up 0 bases and J gave up 3 bases, with 9 bases separating them.

The gene calls are TRBV6-5 and TRBJ1-5; 8 bases align to TRBD1. The V gene end was trimmed by 6 bases and the J gene end by 6 bases; junction bases not matched to a gene: 10. Germline V lookup: CDR1 MNHEY, CDR2 SVGAGI. CDR3 length equals 15 residues. The CDR3 DNA is TGTGCCAGCAGGATGTCCGGGACAGGCGGTCAGCCCCAGCATTTT. This encodes CASRMSGTGGQPQHF.

This chain joins TRBV7-5 and TRBJ1-5; the table's D call, TRBD1, was not checked against the DNA. TRBV7-5 has pseudogene status. The CDR3 sequence is 18 residues long. The CDR3 region is CARSLTGPPNNSNQPQHF. The CDR3 DNA follows: TGTGCCAGAAGCCTGACAGGGCCGCCAAATAATAGCAATCAGCCCCAGCATTTT.

The rearrangement links TRBV7-3 to TRBJ1-1; D ambiguous. The ends were cut back, 4 bases at V and 0 bases at J, with 9 bases in the middle. This CDR3 comprises 14 residues. The V gene's germline CDR1 is SGHTA and CDR2 FQGTGA. The CDR3 is CASSSFRLNTEAFF. The CDR3 DNA reads TGTGCCAGCAGCTCTTTCAGGCTGAACACTGAAGCTTTCTTT. The full variable domain, with the rest looked up from reference TRBV7-3 and TRBJ1-1, is GAGVSQTPSNKVTEKGKYVELRCDPISGHTALYWYRQSLGQGPEFLIYFQGTGAADDSGLPNDRFFAVRPEGSVSTLKIQRTERGDSAVYLCASSSFRLNTEAFFGQGTRLTVV.

The V gene is TRBV2, the J gene TRBJ1-4, with D unclear. The V end lost 6 bases, the J end lost 3 bases, and 17 bases lay between the germline ends. The CDR3 has 16 amino acids. CDR1 and CDR2 from the germline V gene are SNHLY and FYNNEI. CDR3 DNA: TGTGCCAGCAGCCGAGGGTATAGGGTATCTAATGAAAAACTGTTTTTT. Amino acids: CASSRGYRVSNEKLFF. Filled out from reference TRBV2 and TRBJ1-4, the complete variable domain reads EPEVTQTPSHQVTQMGQEVILRCVPISNHLYFYWYRQILGQKVEFLVSFYNNEISEKSEIFDDQFSVERPDGSNFTLKIRSTKLEDSAMYFCASSRGYRVSNEKLFFGSGTQLSVL.

The genes are TRBV5-4 and TRBJ2-7, with 10 bases lining up with TRBD2. J lost 6 bases, V lost 3 bases, and 3 bases had no gene match. The CDR3 length is 13 residues. From germline, CDR1 is SGHNT and CDR2 YYREEE (reference sequence). The CDR3 nucleotides read TGTGCCAGCAGCTCGGGACTAGCGTTCGAGCAGTACTTC. This translates into CASSSGLAFEQYF.

Remarks on this clone: The junction departs from germline at one end; a sequencing error may be responsible. This CDR3 is CASSLAPVGYEQYF. DNA for the CDR3: TGTGCTAGCAGCTTAGCACCGGTCGGCTACGAGCAGTACTTC. The chain uses TRBV7-7 and TRBJ2-7; D is uncertain. The CDR3 is 14 residues long. Germline assignment: CDR1 SSHAT and CDR2 FNYEAQ (reference sequence).

The CDR3 spells CASSRKDGSYEQYF. CDR3 DNA sequence: TGTGCCAGCAGCCGAAAGGATGGGAGTTACGAGCAGTACTTC. The V call is TRBV5-4, the J call TRBJ2-7, with D perhaps TRBD2 (5 bases). The CDR3 consists of 14 residues. V dropped 4 bases and J dropped 4 bases, with 15 bases sitting between them. Germline V gene lookup returns CDR1 SGHNT and CDR2 YYREEE (reference sequence).

The chain has TRBV4-2 and TRBJ1-2; D not certain. The CDR3 is made up of 15 amino acids. Germline CDR1 and CDR2: LGHNA and YNFKEQ. V was shortened by 0 bases and J by 4 bases, with 12 bases between the two germline ends. CDR3 residues: CASSQDLLGGYGYTF. CDR3 bases: TGTGCCAGCAGCCAAGATCTTTTGGGAGGCTATGGCTACACCTTC.

V gene TRBV5-1 combines with J gene TRBJ2-1; 7 bases match TRBD1. V shed 2 bases and J 4 bases; nucleotides not matched to a gene: 6. CDR1 is SGHRS and CDR2 is YFSETQ in the germline V gene. The CDR3 runs to 15 residues. CDR3 DNA: TGCGCCAGCAGCTTAAACAGGGGTTGGTACAATGAGCAGTTCTTC. Protein: CASSLNRGWYNEQFF.

Only a few counts were recorded for this clone. Other DNA sequences in this specimen translate into the identical CDR3. The chain couples TRBV5-4 to TRBJ1-1, with unresolved D. This CDR3 is 12 amino acids long. The ends were cut back, 1 base at V and 1 base at J, with 2 bases in the middle. CDR1 is SGHNT and CDR2 is YYREEE in the germline V gene (reference sequence). As DNA, the CDR3 is TGTGCCAGCAGCTTGCAGAACACTGAAGCTTTCTTT. Translating it yields CASSLQNTEAFF.

This sequence joins TRBV10-3 and TRBJ2-7, with 9 bases fitting TRBD1. V trimming: 8 bases; J trimming: 4 bases; junction bases outside the gene matches: 9. Looked up from germline, CDR1 is ENHRY and CDR2 is SYGVKD. The CDR3 has 14 amino acids. CDR3 amino acids: CAIGATGGGYEQYF. CDR3 nucleotide sequence: TGTGCCATCGGGGCGACAGGGGGAGGGTACGAGCAGTACTTC.

This clone was counted between two and nine times. This rearrangement joins TRBV7-8 to TRBJ2-3, with 8 nucleotides matching TRBD2. From germline, CDR1 is SGHVS and CDR2 FQNEAQ. The CDR3 is made up of 14 amino acids. J lost 4 bases, V lost 4 bases, and 4 bases had no gene match. DNA for the CDR3: TGTGCCAGCAGCTACTTGCGGGGGGCAGATACGCAGTATTTT. As protein: CASSYLRGADTQYF.

This clone was counted between two and nine times. The J gene is TRBJ2-7, the V gene TRBV10-2; 9 bases agree with TRBD2. Germline lookup yields CDR1 WSHSY and CDR2 SAAADI. This CDR3 region has 15 residues. V gave up 7 bases and J gave up 3 bases; unmatched junction bases: 10. The CDR3: CASKLTSGSLYEQYF. Written as DNA, the CDR3 is TGCGCCAGCAAACTGACTAGCGGATCCCTCTACGAGCAGTACTTC.